The next 23 T cell receptor beta chains were all read from a single sample in a study of vaccination effects on CD4 cells after COVID-19. Sequenced by immunoSEQ multiplex PCR; TCRdb stores in-frame clones only, minus some. The repertoire holds more than 60,000 clones, with over 70% as singletons. Viral peptide pool expansion of antigen-specific CD4+ T cells preceded sequencing in the ViraFEST assay. CD4+ T cell isolation took place after less than 13 days of culture. Of the BNT162b2 and mRNA-1273 vaccines, participants received two doses of one or the other. Their specific antigens are unknown. Sequencing was performed on CD4+ T cells from PBMCs cultured with HCoV-229E spike peptides, taken after COVID-19 vaccination. These receptor sequences come from a human donor who received a COVID-19 vaccine.

The chain has TRBV4-3 and TRBJ1-2; D not certain. Germline loops: CDR1 LGHNA, CDR2 YSLEER. The CDR3 has 14 amino acids. V was clipped by 1 base and J by 4 bases, with 10 bases between them. CDR3: CASSQVNRGYGYTF. CDR3 DNA sequence: TGCGCCAGCAGCCAAGTCAACAGAGGCTATGGCTACACCTTC.

The chain recombines TRBV7-2 with TRBJ1-5; D may be TRBD1 (5 bases). Trimming stripped 3 bases from V and 4 bases from J, with 13 bases between. The CDR3 length is 15 residues. Per the germline V gene, CDR1 is SGHTA and CDR2 is FQGNSA. Here the CDR3 reads CASSLMQGLNQPQHF. The CDR3 bases are TGTGCCAGCAGCTTGATGCAGGGACTGAATCAGCCCCAGCATTTT.

This clone was seen a few times. The V call is TRBV7-9, the J call TRBJ2-1; 8 bases are shared with TRBD2. CDR3 length: 16 residues. V shed 0 bases, J shed 8 bases, and the junction held 9 bases outside the gene matches. CDR1 is SEHNR and CDR2 is FQNEAQ in the germline V gene (reference sequence). CDR3: CASSLARGGRVYEQFF. In DNA, the CDR3 is TGTGCCAGCAGCTTAGCCCGGGGGGGCCGGGTCTATGAGCAGTTCTTC.

This clone was counted a few times. V is TRBV2 and J is TRBJ1-6, with a weak D call TRBD1 (5 bases). The V end lost 6 bases, the J end lost 9 bases, and 18 bases lay between the germline ends. The CDR3 loop spans 15 amino acids. The germline V gene encodes CDR1 SNHLY and CDR2 FYNNEI. The chain's CDR3 is CASREGTAAPSPLHF. The CDR3 region has the DNA TGTGCCAGCAGGGAGGGGACGGCGGCGCCTTCACCCCTCCACTTT.

This clone was recorded once. The genes are TRBV7-2 and TRBJ2-3; TRBD1 aligns across 8 bases. The CDR3 covers 16 residues. The J segment lost 2 bases and the V segment lost 6 bases, leaving 10 bases of the junction unmatched. CDR1 is SGHTA, CDR2 FQGNSA, per germline. The CDR3 here is CASRTSLGQDTDTQYF. Written as DNA, the CDR3 is TGTGCCAGCAGAACGAGTCTGGGACAGGACACAGATACGCAGTATTTT.

This clone appeared a few times. The chain carries TRBV5-4 and TRBJ2-2; 8 bases map to TRBD1. The germline CDR1 and CDR2 sequences are SGHNT and YYREEE (reference sequence). V lost 0 bases and J lost 10; bases outside the gene matches: 8. The CDR3 totals 15 residues. DNA for the CDR3: TGTGCCAGCAGCTTGGTTGGACAGGGTTACGAGGAGCTGTTTTTT. The encoded protein is CASSLVGQGYEELFF.

This chain joins TRBV5-1 and TRBJ2-5, with 7 bases aligning to TRBD1. Germline lookup yields CDR1 SGHRS and CDR2 YFSETQ. The length of the CDR3 is 15 residues. V dropped 3 bases and J dropped 1; count of bases not matched to a gene: 6. For the CDR3, the DNA is TGCGCCAGCAGCTGGATGACAGGGCCCCAAGAGACCCAGTACTTC. It is translated as CASSWMTGPQETQYF. The full variable domain, completed using reference TRBV5-1 and TRBJ2-5, is KAGVTQTPRYLIKTRGQQVTLSCSPISGHRSVSWYQQTPGQGLQFLFEYFSETQRNKGNFPGRFSGRQFSNSRSEMNVSTLELGDSALYLCASSWMTGPQETQYFGPGTRLLVL.

V usage is TRBV7-3 and J usage is TRBJ2-3; weak D call: TRBD1 (6 bases). Germline V gene sequence: CDR1 SGHTA, CDR2 FQGTGA. The CDR3 has 14 residues. Trimming stripped 5 bases from V and 0 bases from J, with 9 bases between. The CDR3 DNA follows: TGTGCCAGCAGCCAACAGGGTAGCACAGATACGCAGTATTTT. Its translation: CASSQQGSTDTQYF.

The J gene is TRBJ2-2, the V gene TRBV7-2; D unresolved. There are 14 residues in the CDR3. The germline V and J ends were trimmed by 5 bases and 7 bases, with 14 bases remaining between them. The germline V gene encodes CDR1 SGHTA and CDR2 FQGNSA. The DNA of the CDR3 is TGTGCCAGCAGCCCAGTGGCCAGCAGCGGGGAGCTGTTTTTT. Protein sequence: CASSPVASSGELFF. The full variable domain, its missing parts supplied by reference TRBV7-2 and TRBJ2-2, is GAGVSQSPSNKVTEKGKDVELRCDPISGHTALYWYRQSLGQGLEFLIYFQGNSAPDKSGLPSDRFSAERTGGSVSTLTIQRTQQEDSAVYLCASSPVASSGELFFGEGSRLTVL.

The chain joins TRBV6-1 to TRBJ1-5; the D is unclear. The V and J ends lost 1 base and 4 bases respectively, with 8 bases between them. Germline V gene sequence: CDR1 MNHNS, CDR2 SASEGT. The CDR3 is 14 residues long. The CDR3 nucleotides are TGTGCCAGCAGTGAAGGTTGGCCAAATCAGCCCCAGCATTTT. This codes for CASSEGWPNQPQHF.

This rearrangement joins TRBV6-4 to TRBJ2-1; TRBD2 might be the D (6 bases). The length of the CDR3 is 15 residues. The germline gives CDR1 MRHNA, CDR2 SNTAGT. V dropped 6 bases and J dropped 6 bases, with 18 bases sitting between them. CDR3 DNA sequence: TGTGCCAGCAGCCCCCGGGACTTCGAGGGCAATGAGCAGTTCTTC. Encoded protein: CASSPRDFEGNEQFF.

V gene TRBV18 combines with J gene TRBJ1-1, with TRBD1 matching 8 bases. The CDR3 is 15 amino acids. Per germline, CDR1 KGHSH and CDR2 LQKENI. Unmatched junction bases numbered 11, after V lost 6 bases and J lost 5 bases. The CDR3 sequence is CASSYGQGSSTEAFF. CDR3 bases: TGTGCCAGCTCGTACGGACAGGGCTCGAGTACTGAAGCTTTCTTT.

The CDR3 nucleotides are TGTGCCAGCAGCCCGCTGGAGGGCGGCAATCAGCCCCAGCATTTT. This translates into CASSPLEGGNQPQHF. The rearrangement joins TRBV9 to TRBJ1-5; no clear D gene. The V end lost 4 bases, the J end lost 2 bases, and 13 bases lay between the germline ends. CDR1 is SGDLS and CDR2 is YYNGEE in the germline V gene. The CDR3 consists of 15 residues.

The J gene is TRBJ1-5, the V gene TRBV5-8, with TRBD1 matching 10 bases. Looked up from germline, CDR1 is SGHTS and CDR2 is YDEGEE. The CDR3 contains 16 residues. J lost 7 bases, V lost 3 bases, and 10 bases had no gene match. CDR3 amino acids: CASSSRAGTGVQPQHF. The DNA for the CDR3 is TGTGCCAGCAGCTCCCGTGCCGGGACAGGGGTACAGCCCCAGCATTTT.

Only a few counts were recorded for this clone. The gene calls are TRBV12-3 or TRBV12-4 and TRBJ2-3; D might be TRBD1 (5 bases). The germline V and J ends were trimmed by 7 bases and 7 bases, with 12 bases remaining between them. The CDR3 runs to 12 residues. This CDR3 reads CASNQGINTQYF. CDR3 DNA: TGTGCCAGCAACCAGGGTATAAATACGCAGTATTTT.

The gene calls are TRBV10-2 and TRBJ1-4, with D tentatively TRBD1 (5 bases). In germline, CDR1 is WSHSY, CDR2 SAAADI. The CDR3 extends over 14 amino acids. V lost 6 bases, J lost 8 bases, and 16 bases lay in between. As DNA, the CDR3 is TGCGCCAGCAGCGCGGGGGGGTCGGAGGAAAAACTGTTTTTT. Translated: CASSAGGSEEKLFF.

This clone was found a few times. The chain employs TRBV10-1 and TRBJ2-2; TRBD2 matches 8 bases. Germline loops: CDR1 WNHNN, CDR2 SYGVQD (reference sequence). V was pared by 7 bases and J by 2 bases, with 6 bases of the junction left unmatched. The CDR3 has 15 amino acids. In DNA, the CDR3 is TGCGCCAGCACAAGCGGGGGCGCTAACACCGGGGAGCTGTTTTTT. The encoded protein is CASTSGGANTGELFF.

This chain joins TRBV6-5 and TRBJ1-1; a weak D match, TRBD1 (6 bases). CDR1 MNHEY and CDR2 SVGAGI come from the germline V gene. Between the trimmed V and J ends, which lost 6 bases and 10 bases, there was a span of 21 bases. This CDR3 has 14 amino acids. CDR3 coding DNA: TGTGCCAGCAGACAACAGGGATTTTCTCTTCGAGCTTTCTTT. The encoded protein is CASRQQGFSLRAFF.

The gene calls are TRBV10-3 and TRBJ1-2; 7 nucleotides agree with TRBD1. The CDR3 totals 13 residues. With V trimmed by 7 bases and J by 5 bases, 7 bases remained unmatched. Germline loops: CDR1 ENHRY, CDR2 SYGVKD. Here the CDR3 DNA reads TGTGCCATCACCGATGAGGGGGCATATGGCTACACCTTC. It encodes CAITDEGAYGYTF.

This clone occurred a few times. The chain recombines TRBV4-1 with TRBJ2-2; a weak D match, TRBD1 (5 bases). This CDR3 has 15 residues. Trimming pared 0 bases from V and 4 bases from J, leaving 9 bases between. Per germline, CDR1 MGHRA and CDR2 YSYEKL. CDR3 amino acids: CASSQEVGRTGELFF. CDR3 bases: TGCGCCAGCAGCCAAGAAGTGGGGCGCACCGGGGAGCTGTTTTTT.

The chain combines TRBV9 with TRBJ2-3; D possibly corresponds to TRBD1 (7 bases). Germline V gene data show CDR1 as SGDLS and CDR2 as YYNGEE. Trimming took 0 bases from V and 6 from J, leaving 20 bases between them. This CDR3 has 17 amino acids. The CDR3 loop is CASSVVGGGTVGDTQYF. The CDR3 DNA follows: TGTGCCAGCAGCGTAGTAGGAGGCGGGACAGTCGGTGATACGCAGTATTTT.

The genes are TRBV28 and TRBJ1-5; possible D gene TRBD1, 5 bases. The CDR3 covers 14 residues. The V and J ends lost 7 bases and 7 bases respectively, with 17 bases between them. Germline V gene data show CDR1 as MDHEN and CDR2 as SYDVKM. The CDR3 DNA reads TGTGCCAGCACGCTGCCCGGGGGGTCACAGCCCCAGCATTTT. It codes for CASTLPGGSQPQHF.

This chain uses TRBV6-5 with TRBJ1-1; no definite D call. From germline, CDR1 is MNHEY and CDR2 SVGAGI. V lost 7 bases and J lost 1, with 7 bases in between. The CDR3 is 12 amino acids. This CDR3 reads CASTRQNTEAFF. The CDR3 DNA follows: TGTGCCAGCACCCGACAGAACACTGAAGCTTTCTTT.